What follows are 12 T cell receptor beta chains derived from one specimen sequenced in a study of beta chain features in type 1 diabetes. The isolated RNA, all of it, was reverse transcribed, so expressed TCRB transcripts were what got sequenced. The data were produced by immunoSEQ multiplex PCR, yet TCRdb's version contains in-frame clones alone and is incomplete. The sample carries about half a million clones, 30% recorded once. The sequenced sample was naive CD4+ T cells from blood. The receptors originated from a man aged 18 to 29 in good health.

The chain has TRBV7-2 and TRBJ2-2, with D perhaps assigned TRBD1 or TRBD2 (6 bases each). CDR3 length: 15 residues. Germline V CDR1 and CDR2: SGHTA, FQGNSA. V gave up 9 bases and J gave up 2 bases, with 16 bases separating them. The CDR3 loop reads CASNRGQPNTGELFF. In nucleotides, the CDR3 is TGTGCCAGTAACCGGGGGCAGCCCAACACCGGGGAGCTGTTTTTT.

The rearrangement uses TRBV7-2 and TRBJ2-5, with D perhaps given as TRBD1 or TRBD2 (5 bases each). The V gene's germline CDR1 is SGHTA and CDR2 FQGNSA. Between the trimmed V and J ends, which lost 1 base and 1 base, there was a span of 16 bases. There are 17 residues in the CDR3. CDR3 loop: CASSLVGRAVAQETQYF. CDR3 in DNA: TGTGCCAGCAGCTTAGTGGGACGGGCAGTAGCCCAAGAGACCCAGTACTTC.

This sequence joins TRBV15 and TRBJ2-3, with 13 bases matching TRBD2. Trimming removed 2 bases from V and 7 bases from J; junction bases left unmatched: 12. The CDR3 is 18 residues long. The V gene's germline CDR1 is LNHNV and CDR2 YYDKDF (reference sequence). The CDR3 sequence: CATSRLPSTSGRTYTQYF. The CDR3 bases are TGTGCCACCAGCAGACTTCCATCGACTAGCGGGAGGACATATACGCAGTATTTT.

This clone was detected a few times. V is TRBV29-1 and J is TRBJ1-1; 8 bases are a match to TRBD1. The CDR3 runs 13 residues. Germline lookup yields CDR1 SQVTM and CDR2 ANQGSEA. Trimming cost V 7 bases and J 2 bases; bases outside gene matches: 6. CDR3 sequence reads: CSGSTGGNTEAFF. CDR3 DNA: TGCAGCGGTTCTACAGGGGGAAACACTGAAGCTTTCTTT.

This chain links TRBV30 with TRBJ2-7; weak D call: TRBD2 (6 bases). This CDR3 has 14 amino acids. The V and J ends lost 2 bases and 1 base respectively, with 12 bases between them. Germline lookup yields CDR1 GTSNPN and CDR2 SVGIG (reference sequence). The CDR3 sequence is CAWSPGSRSYEQYF. The CDR3 region has the DNA TGTGCCTGGAGTCCCGGGAGTAGGTCCTACGAGCAGTACTTC. Variable domain in full (rest from reference TRBV30 and TRBJ2-7): SQTIHQWPATLVQPVGSPLSLECTVEGTSNPNLYWYRQAAGRGLQLLFYSVGIGQISSEVPQNLSASRPQDRQFILSSKKLLLSDSGFYLCAWSPGSRSYEQYFGPGTRLTVT.

The V and J genes are TRBV9 and TRBJ1-2; D uncertain. CDR1 is SGDLS and CDR2 is YYNGEE in the germline V gene. Trimming stripped 3 bases from V and 0 bases from J, with 21 bases between. This CDR3 is 18 amino acids long. The DNA for the CDR3 is TGTGCCAGCAGCGCCGCAGGAGGCCCTTTTCTGGCTAACTATGGCTACACCTTC. Translated: CASSAAGGPFLANYGYTF.

CDR3 in DNA: TGTGCCAGCAGCACATGGACAGGGCTCGTACTGGAGACCCAGTACTTC. Protein product: CASSTWTGLVLETQYF. The gene calls are TRBV7-9 and TRBJ2-5; 8 bases agree with TRBD1. With 5 bases clipped from V and 5 bases from J, the junction kept 13 bases outside the gene matches. The CDR3 has 16 amino acids. In germline, CDR1 is SEHNR, CDR2 FQNEAQ (reference sequence).

This clone was observed a handful of times. The chain has TRBV28 and TRBJ2-1, with 14 bases aligning to TRBD2. CDR3 size: 17 residues. Looked up from germline, CDR1 is MDHEN and CDR2 is SYDVKM. V lost 0 bases to trimming and J lost 7 bases; unmatched junction nucleotides: 5. Here the CDR3 reads CASSLWRLAGGPNEQFF. The CDR3 DNA sequence: TGTGCCAGCAGTTTATGGAGACTAGCGGGAGGGCCAAATGAGCAGTTCTTC.

This chain's CDR3 is CASSLWQDLFRTQYF. In nucleotides, the CDR3 is TGTGCCAGCAGCCTCTGGCAGGATCTTTTTCGTACGCAGTATTTT. The rearrangement links TRBV7-9 to TRBJ2-3; D is unclear. V gave up 5 bases and J gave up 8 bases, with 20 bases separating them. Germline V gene data show CDR1 as SEHNR and CDR2 as FQNEAQ (reference sequence). The CDR3 spans 15 residues.

This clone has just a few counts. This rearrangement joins TRBV30 to TRBJ2-7; D gene unclear. CDR3 length equals 12 residues. The V end was cut by 3 bases, the J end by 11 bases, with 17 bases between. The germline CDR1 and CDR2 sequences are GTSNPN and SVGIG (reference sequence). CDR3 residues: CAWSTRAVPEYF. The DNA of the CDR3 is TGTGCCTGGAGCACACGAGCAGTGCCGGAGTACTTC.

This clone was counted only a few times. V usage is TRBV7-9 and J usage is TRBJ2-7, with D perhaps matching TRBD1 or TRBD2 (6 bases each). Germline assignment: CDR1 SEHNR and CDR2 FQNEAQ (reference sequence). V was trimmed by 5 bases and J by 6 bases, leaving 17 bases between them. The CDR3 loop spans 14 amino acids. The CDR3: CASSLGIGGSEQYF. The CDR3 DNA reads as TGTGCCAGCAGCCTAGGCATAGGGGGGAGCGAGCAGTACTTC.

Only a few counts were recorded for this clone. This rearrangement joins TRBV18 to TRBJ2-1, with TRBD2 identical over 8 bases. Germline values: CDR1 KGHSH, CDR2 LQKENI. The CDR3 sequence is 14 residues long. The ends lost 3 bases at V and 8 bases at J; junction bases unmatched: 6. CDR3: CASSPVSGIDEQFF. Written as DNA, the CDR3 is TGTGCCAGCTCACCCGTTAGCGGGATTGATGAGCAGTTCTTC.